Included here is one TCR beta chain sequence, with context. This clonotype was detected only a few times. There is no known antigen for this receptor. Base quality data are lacking; no much larger clone is found one base away. Libraries came from 5' RACE. The instrument was an Illumina HiSeq 2500. A second about 6 to 11 cycle PCR used a sample-barcoded 5' primer and a J-beta primer mix. A template-switch 5' adaptor carrying 12 random nucleotides introduced a unique molecular identifier onto each TCR beta cDNA molecule. Each sample yielded at least 3 million CDR3-containing paired-end reads. The Mint cDNA synthesis kit, primed by a TRBC-specific oligonucleotide, was used to synthesize first-strand cDNA from all RNA. Following uracil-DNA glycosylase treatment, a first 18-cycle PCR with universal primers M1SS and BC2_uni_R was performed on all cDNA. Concerning the study's data processing: For normalization, 1 million high-quality reads, each with a distinct molecular identifier, were randomly selected from each sample. Instead of being binned into consensus sequences, reads that shared molecular identifiers were thrown out. CDR3 identification, clonotype clustering and error correction used MiTCR with a Q25 quality threshold and the strictest error-elimination algorithm. Lower-bound total TCR beta diversity was estimated with a nonparametric unseen species model using Euler transformation. TCRdb's own reprocessing of the public reads used fastp at Q25 and MiXCR and kept productive beta chains. Rows with one shared CDR3 protein collapse into an entry with the most common genes and DNA. For this entry, the V and J calls and clone size follow TCRdb and not the study's own pipeline. Present in this sample are about 1,500,000 distinct CDR3 sequences, about 43% of which were seen just once. The biggest ten clones account for roughly 7.7% of the sample.

The sample comes from a study of blood T cells in healthy people across ages (dated by TCRdb to the mid-2010s). In the study overall: Template switching captured roughly one uniquely barcoded TCR beta cDNA molecule per two T cells in model experiments. Age-related changes in TCR beta repertoire diversity were measured in the study by deep sequencing normalized with unique cDNA molecular identifiers. Four age groups were formed from the donors: young (average approximately 15 years), middle-aged (just under 40), aged (62) and long-lived (82). To avoid experimental bias, donors of different ages were distributed randomly across sequencing lanes. For two donors (one aged 18 to 29 and one aged 80 or older), the study analyzed two additional independent replicas of 1 million unique cDNA reads from the same blood draw.

Study-level results and caveats: Because the CMV infection status of the donors was unknown, age-related changes in expanded clonotypes may potentially have been confounded. Compared with the aged group, the long-lived group had more naive CD4+ T cells, fewer expanded clones and increased TCR diversity, suggesting age selection. There was a strong correlation between observed TCR beta diversity and the percentage of naive T cells measured by flow cytometry. Estimates of total diversity based on one million sequenced T cells were regarded as lower bounds and as underestimates. As age increased, observed TCR beta diversity per million T cells dropped in a roughly linear way, and a significant reduction was already evident by age roughly 40. Since profiling was done on bulk unsorted PBMCs, naive and antigen-experienced compartments could not be conclusively compared.

The 39 donors, aged roughly 6 to 95 years, were systemically healthy Caucasian individuals from Russia. Each donor gave roughly 9 milliliters of peripheral blood, drawn into EDTA-treated Vacutainer tubes. Ficoll-Paque density-gradient centrifugation was used to isolate PBMCs, with at least 6.5 million obtained per sample. Trizol reagent was used to extract total RNA from PBMCs, with at least 5.5 micrograms per sample. For every donor, flow cytometry on a PBMC aliquot measured the percentage of naive CD45RAhigh/CD27high T cells. CDR1 and CDR2 were assigned from the germline V gene as SGHRS and YFSETQ. Deletion took 4 bases off V and 3 bases off J, with a span of 8 bases between the germline ends. From cysteine to phenylalanine, the CDR3 is 13 amino acids long. The sequence is cut down to CDR3 DNA, 39 bases in frame from base 1.

The V gene is TRBV5-1 and the J gene is TRBJ2-1; the D gene identity is not certain. The specimen sequenced was blood. The clonotype comes from a woman aged 18-29 years in good health. The CDR3 reads as follows: CASSPADYNEQFF. The nucleotides read TGCGCCAGCAGCCCCGCAGACTACAATGAGCAGTTCTTC.